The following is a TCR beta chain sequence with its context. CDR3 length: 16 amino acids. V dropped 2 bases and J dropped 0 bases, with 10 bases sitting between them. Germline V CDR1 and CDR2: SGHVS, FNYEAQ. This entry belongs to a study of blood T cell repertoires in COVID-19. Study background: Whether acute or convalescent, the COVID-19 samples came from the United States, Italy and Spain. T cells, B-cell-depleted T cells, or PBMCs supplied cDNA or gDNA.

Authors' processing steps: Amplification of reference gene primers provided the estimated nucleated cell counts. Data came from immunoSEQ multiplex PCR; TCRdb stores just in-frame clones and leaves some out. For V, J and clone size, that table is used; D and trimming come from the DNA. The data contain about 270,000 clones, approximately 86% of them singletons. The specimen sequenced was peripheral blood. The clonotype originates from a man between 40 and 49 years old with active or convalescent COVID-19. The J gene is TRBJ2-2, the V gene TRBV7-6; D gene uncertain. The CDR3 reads CASSLSRTTNTGELFF. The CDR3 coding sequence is TGTGCCAGCAGCTTATCTCGAACTACGAACACCGGGGAGCTGTTTTTT.